The clone carrying this T cell receptor (beta chain) came up once. The entry originates in a study of blood T cell repertoires in COVID-19. Study details: Researchers got acute and convalescent COVID-19 samples from the United States, Italy and Spain.

The V and J ends lost 2 bases and 0 bases respectively, with 8 bases between them. The CDR3 contains 15 residues. Per the germline V gene, CDR1 is MNHNS and CDR2 is SASEGT. Method: immunoSEQ multiplex PCR; TCRdb's copy keeps in-frame clones and lacks some. The sample shows about 440,000 clones, approximately 89% of them seen only once. Input material: peripheral blood. V gene TRBV6-1 combines with J gene TRBJ1-5; D gene uncertain. The TCR was taken from a woman in her 50s with COVID-19, enrolled during active disease. The CDR3 reads CASSEMFYSNQPQHF. DNA of the CDR3: TGTGCCAGCAGTGAAATGTTTTATAGCAATCAGCCCCAGCATTTT.